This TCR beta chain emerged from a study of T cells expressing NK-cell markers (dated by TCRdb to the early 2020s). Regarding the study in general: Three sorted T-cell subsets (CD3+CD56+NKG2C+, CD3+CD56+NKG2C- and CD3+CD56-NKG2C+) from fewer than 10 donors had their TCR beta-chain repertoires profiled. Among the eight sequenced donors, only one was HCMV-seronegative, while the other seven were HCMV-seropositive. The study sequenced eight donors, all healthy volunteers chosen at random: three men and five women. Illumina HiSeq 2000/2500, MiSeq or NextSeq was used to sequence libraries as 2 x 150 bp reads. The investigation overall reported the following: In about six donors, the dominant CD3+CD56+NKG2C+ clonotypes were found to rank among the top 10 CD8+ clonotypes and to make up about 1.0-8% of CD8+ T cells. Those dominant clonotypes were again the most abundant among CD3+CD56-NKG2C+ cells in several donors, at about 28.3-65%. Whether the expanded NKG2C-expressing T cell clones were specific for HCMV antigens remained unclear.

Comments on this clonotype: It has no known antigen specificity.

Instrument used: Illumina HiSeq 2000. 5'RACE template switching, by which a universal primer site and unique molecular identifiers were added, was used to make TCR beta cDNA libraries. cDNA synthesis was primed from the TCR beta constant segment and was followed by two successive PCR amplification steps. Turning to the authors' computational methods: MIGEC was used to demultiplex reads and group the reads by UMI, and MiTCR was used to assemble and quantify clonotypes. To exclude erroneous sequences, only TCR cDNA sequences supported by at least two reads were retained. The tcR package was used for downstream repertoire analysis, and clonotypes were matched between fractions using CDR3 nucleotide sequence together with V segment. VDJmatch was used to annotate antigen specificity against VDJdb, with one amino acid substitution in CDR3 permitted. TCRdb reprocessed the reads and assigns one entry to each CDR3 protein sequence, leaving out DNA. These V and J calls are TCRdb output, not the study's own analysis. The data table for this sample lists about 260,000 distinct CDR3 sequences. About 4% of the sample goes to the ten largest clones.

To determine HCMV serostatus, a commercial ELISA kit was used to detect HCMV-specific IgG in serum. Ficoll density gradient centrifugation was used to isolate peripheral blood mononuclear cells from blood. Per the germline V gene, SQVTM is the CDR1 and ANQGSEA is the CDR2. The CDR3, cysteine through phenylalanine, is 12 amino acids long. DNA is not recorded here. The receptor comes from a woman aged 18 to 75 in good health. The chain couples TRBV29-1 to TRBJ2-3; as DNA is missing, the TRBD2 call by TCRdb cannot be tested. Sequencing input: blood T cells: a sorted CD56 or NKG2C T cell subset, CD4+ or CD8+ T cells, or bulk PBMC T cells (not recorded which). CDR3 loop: CSTASPTDTQYF.